This TCR beta chain was profiled in a study of early T cells in non-severe SARS-CoV-2 infection. TCRdb analysed the 5' RACE reads with MiXCR anew, one entry per CDR3 protein. The repertoire has approximately 50,000 distinct CDR3 sequences, roughly 8% of them found once; the top ten carry roughly 4.2%. Germline V gene lookup returns CDR1 LGHNA and CDR2 YNFKEQ. There are 17 residues in the CDR3. The trim removed 1 base at V and 5 bases at J, leaving 11 bases unmatched. Study-wide points: Matching results from VDJdb favored anti-spike CD8 responses, leaving private and CD4 specificities undetected.

This clonotype showed up just a few times. Its antigen is currently unknown. This clonotype was sampled from an adult who was a healthcare worker with PCR-confirmed SARS-CoV-2 infection or an uninfected control (not recorded which). Sequenced: whole blood. The genes are TRBV4-2 and TRBJ2-1; 7 bases match TRBD1. Written as DNA, the CDR3 is TGTGCCAGCAGCCAAGTGGGCTCCGAGGGGGCAAACAATGAGCAGTTCTTC. Translation gives CASSQVGSEGANNEQFF.